Reported below is one TCR beta chain. The target antigen is unknown. This record comes from a study of identical twins. TCRdb reprocessed the 5' RACE reads with MiXCR, giving one entry per CDR3 protein. The sample has 1.5 million to 2 million distinct CDR3 sequences, about 31% seen once. Regarding the study as a whole: Modelling approaches yielded underestimates of out-of-frame TCR alpha sharing between monozygotic twins. Out-of-frame alpha sequences shared by twins were enriched for low generation probability.

The source material was cord blood. The receptor's source is a newborn girl in good health.

CDR3 bases: TGCAGCGTTGGAGGGGGCCCTATCAATGAGCAGTTCTTC. Amino acids: CSVGGGPINEQFF. J is TRBJ2-1 and V is TRBV29-1; 7 bases align to TRBD1. Germline lookup yields CDR1 SQVTM and CDR2 ANQGSEA. This CDR3 spans 13 amino acids. The ends lost 4 bases at V and 6 bases at J; junction bases unmatched: 6.